These 2 T cell receptor beta chains share one sample of origin, sequenced in a study of beta chain features in type 1 diabetes. Expressed TCRB transcripts were sequenced, since all the RNA that had been isolated was reverse transcribed. Repertoires were generated with immunoSEQ multiplex PCR, while TCRdb's copy carries only in-frame clones and drops some. This sample carries about 260,000 clones, roughly a quarter of them seen once, and the ten largest clones take over 0.01%. Whole-study findings and limits: Patients with Type 1 diabetes showed moderately but significantly shorter TCRB CDR3s in all four CD4+ subsets.

For these receptors, no antigen is known. The sequenced material came from naive CD4+ T cells from blood. These receptors all stem from a woman aged 25 to 39 with type 1 diabetes.

V gene TRBV27 combines with J gene TRBJ2-2; D possibly corresponds to TRBD1 (5 bases). CDR3 length equals 14 residues. Germline-derived CDR1 and CDR2 are MNHEY and SMNVEV (reference sequence). The germline V and J ends were trimmed by 4 bases and 6 bases, with 12 bases remaining between them. Here the CDR3 reads CASSYQGYPGELFF. The CDR3 DNA is TGTGCCAGCAGTTATCAGGGCTATCCCGGGGAGCTGTTTTTT.

V and J are TRBV13 and TRBJ1-5; D is uncertain. Germline assignment: CDR1 PRHDT and CDR2 FYEKMQ (reference sequence). The CDR3 sequence is 16 residues long. With 2 bases removed from V and 0 bases from J, the gap between germline ends came to 11 bases. This CDR3 is CASSLRATGSNQPQHF. As DNA, the CDR3 is TGTGCCAGCAGCTTAAGAGCGACCGGTAGCAATCAGCCCCAGCATTTT.